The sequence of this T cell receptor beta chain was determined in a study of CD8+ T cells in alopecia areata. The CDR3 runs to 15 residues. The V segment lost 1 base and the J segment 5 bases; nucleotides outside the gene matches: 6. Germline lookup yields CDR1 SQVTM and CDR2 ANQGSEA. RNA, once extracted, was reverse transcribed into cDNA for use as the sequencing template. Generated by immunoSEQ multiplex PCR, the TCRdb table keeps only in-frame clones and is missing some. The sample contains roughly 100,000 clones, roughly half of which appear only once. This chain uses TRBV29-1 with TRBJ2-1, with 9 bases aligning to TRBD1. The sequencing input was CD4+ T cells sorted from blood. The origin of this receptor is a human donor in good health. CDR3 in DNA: TGCAGCGTTGAAGGCACAGGGGGCTGGGACAATGAGCAGTTCTTC. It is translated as CSVEGTGGWDNEQFF.